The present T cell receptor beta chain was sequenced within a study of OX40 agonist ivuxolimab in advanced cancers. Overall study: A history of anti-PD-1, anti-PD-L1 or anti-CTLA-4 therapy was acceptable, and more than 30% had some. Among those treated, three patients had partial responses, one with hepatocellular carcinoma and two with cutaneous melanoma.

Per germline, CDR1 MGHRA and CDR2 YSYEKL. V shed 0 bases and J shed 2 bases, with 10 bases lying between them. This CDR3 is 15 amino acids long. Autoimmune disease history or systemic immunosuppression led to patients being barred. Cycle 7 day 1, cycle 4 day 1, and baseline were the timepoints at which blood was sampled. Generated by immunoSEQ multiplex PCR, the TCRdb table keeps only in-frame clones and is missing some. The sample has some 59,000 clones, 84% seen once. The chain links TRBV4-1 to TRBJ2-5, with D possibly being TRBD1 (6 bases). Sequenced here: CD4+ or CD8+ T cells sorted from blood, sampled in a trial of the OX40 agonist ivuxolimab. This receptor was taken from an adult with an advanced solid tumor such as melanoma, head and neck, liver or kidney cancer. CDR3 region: CASSQDGTGQETQYF. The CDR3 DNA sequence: TGCGCCAGCAGCCAAGACGGAACAGGGCAAGAGACCCAGTACTTC.